The 18 T cell receptor beta chains listed next were all sequenced from one sample in a study of blood T cells in healthy people across ages. The second PCR ran about 6 to 12 cycles with a sample-barcoded 5' primer and J-beta primers. Each CDR3 protein gets one entry after TCRdb re-called the 5' RACE reads with MiXCR. The data hold roughly 1 million distinct CDR3 sequences, with 20% to 25% observed a single time. Separately, the same data were catalogued under a study of T cells of mothers and their children.

Specimen: blood. The receptors come from a girl aged 2 to 9 in good health.

The sample holds a few counts of this clonotype. V gene TRBV7-2 combines with J gene TRBJ2-1; D assignment may be TRBD1 or TRBD2 (6 bases each). Germline-derived CDR1 and CDR2 are SGHTA and FQGNSA. The CDR3 has 14 amino acids. Trimming cost V 1 base and J 9 bases, with 13 bases left between them. The chain's CDR3 is CASSLDWGAAEQFF. CDR3 sequence (DNA): TGTGCCAGCAGCTTAGATTGGGGGGCGGCTGAGCAGTTCTTC.

This clonotype was detected a few times. V usage is TRBV15 and J usage is TRBJ2-7; possibly TRBD1 or TRBD2 for D (5 bases each). Looked up from germline, CDR1 is LNHNV and CDR2 is YYDKDF (reference sequence). The germline V and J ends were trimmed by 8 bases and 5 bases, with 16 bases remaining between them. There are 13 residues in the CDR3. In DNA form, the CDR3 reads TGTGCCACCGCAGGGACCGACCGCCACGAGCAGTACTTC. Translation gives CATAGTDRHEQYF. The variable domain in full, completed from reference TRBV15 and TRBJ2-7, reads DAMVIQNPRYQVTQFGKPVTLSCSQTLNHNVMYWYQQKSSQAPKLLFHYYDKDFNNEADTPDNFQSRRPNTSFCFLDIRSPGLGDTAMYLCATAGTDRHEQYFGPGTRLTVT.

This clonotype turned up a few times. The chain couples TRBV4-3 to TRBJ2-1; 10 nucleotides agree with TRBD1. After removal of 0 bases from V and 12 bases from J, the junction contained 14 bases not matched to a gene. CDR3 length equals 17 residues. CDR1 and CDR2 (germline): LGHNA, YSLEER. The CDR3 region has the DNA TGCGCCAGCAGCCAAGATACCGGGACAGGGGCCTTATCAGGGCAGTTCTTC. Translating it yields CASSQDTGTGALSGQFF.

This clonotype has a single count. This clone may be a read error of a much larger clone one base away. Likely a read error: the CDR3 ends without its conserved phenylalanine or tryptophan. The chain joins TRBV5-1 to TRBJ1-1, with D hard to call. Germline V gene lookup returns CDR1 SGHRS and CDR2 YFSETQ. Trimming pared 1 base from V and 3 bases from J, leaving 10 bases between. The CDR3 loop spans 14 amino acids. CDR3 loop: CASSLSGGDTEAFL. The CDR3 region has the DNA TGCGCCAGCAGCTTGTCAGGAGGTGACACTGAAGCTTTCTTG.

A few counts support this clonotype. The chain combines TRBV20-1 with TRBJ2-1; D remains ambiguous. Trimming took off 6 bases at V and 2 bases at J, with 17 bases between the two ends. Germline V CDR1 and CDR2: DFQATT, SNEGSKA (reference sequence). The CDR3 covers 15 residues. The DNA for the CDR3 is TGCAGTGCACTACCCCGAGCCCCGACCTACAATGAGCAGTTCTTC. Amino acid sequence: CSALPRAPTYNEQFF.

This clonotype was detected only a few times. V gene TRBV5-1 combines with J gene TRBJ2-3, with 7 bases that match TRBD2. CDR3 length equals 15 residues. Germline CDR1 and CDR2: SGHRS and YFSETQ. Trimming cost V 3 bases and J 6 bases; bases outside gene matches: 10. CDR3 in DNA: TGCGCCAGCAGCTCGCGAGGGCCTAGCGGCGATACGCAGTATTTT. Translation: CASSSRGPSGDTQYF.

There are a few counts of this clonotype. A read error may produce the germline difference seen at one junction end. The chain uses TRBV28 and TRBJ2-1; D ambiguous. CDR1 is MDHEN and CDR2 is SYDVKM in the germline V gene. This CDR3 has 13 residues. Here the CDR3 DNA reads TGTGCCAGCAGTTTATTAGTGGTGGCAAGGATGTACTTC. It yields the protein CASSLLVVARMYF.

This clonotype was counted a few times. For the CDR3, the DNA is TGTGCCAGCAGCTTAGGTATAGGAACGGAGACCTACAATGAGCAGTTCTTC. Amino acids: CASSLGIGTETYNEQFF. The V gene is TRBV7-8, the J gene TRBJ2-5; D gene unclear. Gene TRBJ2-1 matches the end of the DNA better, so the J call may be wrong. Germline V lookup: CDR1 SGHVS, CDR2 FQNEAQ. The CDR3 covers 17 residues.

This chain links TRBV12-3 or TRBV12-4 with TRBJ2-3; weak D call: TRBD1 (5 bases). This CDR3 is built from 18 residues. The V end was cut by 3 bases, the J end by 4 bases, with 23 bases between. The CDR3 is CASSFLASVDTKPDTQYF. The CDR3 DNA sequence: TGTGCCAGCAGTTTTTTGGCCAGCGTGGACACTAAACCAGATACGCAGTATTTT.

This clonotype has a single count. The chain combines TRBV3-1 with TRBJ1-1; D gene unclear. Germline V lookup: CDR1 LGHDT, CDR2 YNNKEL (reference sequence). The CDR3 covers 15 residues. Trimming pared 0 bases from V and 0 bases from J, leaving 8 bases between. CDR3 DNA: TGTGCCAGCAGCCAAGACAGACCTCTGAACACTGAAGCTTTCTTT. It encodes CASSQDRPLNTEAFF.

V gene TRBV6-5 combines with J gene TRBJ1-1, with D uncertain. Germline V lookup: CDR1 MNHEY, CDR2 SVGAGI. The CDR3 sequence is 13 residues long. V was cut by 6 bases and J by 1 base, with 9 bases left in between. The CDR3 is CASRVSGNTEAFF. CDR3 in DNA: TGTGCCAGCAGAGTGTCAGGGAACACTGAAGCTTTCTTT.

This clonotype has a single count. The CDR3 protein is CASSLVRGTGVVLGEAFF. The CDR3 nucleotides read TGCGCCAGCAGCTTGGTAAGAGGAACAGGGGTTGTTCTCGGTGAAGCTTTCTTT. The chain is built from TRBV5-1 and TRBJ1-1; TRBD1 matches at 7 bases. From germline, CDR1 is SGHRS and CDR2 YFSETQ. The CDR3 totals 18 residues. With V trimmed by 0 bases and J by 7 bases, 18 bases remained unmatched.

This clonotype was seen a handful of times. The chain joins TRBV20-1 to TRBJ2-5; 12 bases are a match to TRBD2. The J call may be incorrect, as the DNA end agrees better with TRBJ2-1. The CDR3 runs 15 residues. Germline assignment: CDR1 DFQATT and CDR2 SNEGSKA (reference sequence). CDR3: CSAGAPSGGANEQFF. The CDR3 DNA sequence: TGCAGTGCTGGGGCCCCTAGCGGGGGGGCGAATGAGCAGTTCTTC.

The rearrangement uses TRBV15 and TRBJ2-7, with D unclear. The CDR3 runs 12 residues. The germline gives CDR1 LNHNV, CDR2 YYDKDF (reference sequence). V lost 0 bases, J lost 5 bases, and 5 bases lay in between. CDR3 in DNA: TGTGCCACCAGCAGAGATCCTAACGAGCAGTACTTC. Translated, it gives CATSRDPNEQYF. Based on the CDR3 plus reference TRBV15 and TRBJ2-7, the full variable domain is DAMVIQNPRYQVTQFGKPVTLSCSQTLNHNVMYWYQQKSSQAPKLLFHYYDKDFNNEADTPDNFQSRRPNTSFCFLDIRSPGLGDTAMYLCATSRDPNEQYFGPGTRLTVT.

J is TRBJ2-1 and V is TRBV9; TRBD2 matches at 12 bases. V was pared by 3 bases and J by 3 bases, with 7 bases of the junction left unmatched. This CDR3 contains 17 residues. Germline V gene sequence: CDR1 SGDLS, CDR2 YYNGEE. CDR3 sequence (DNA): TGTGCCAGCAGCGCTAGCGGGGGGGCCTCGGTCTACAATGAGCAGTTCTTC. Translation: CASSASGGASVYNEQFF.

This sequence joins TRBV5-1 and TRBJ1-2; D unresolved. This CDR3 is 15 amino acids long. The germline V gene has CDR1 SGHRS and CDR2 YFSETQ. Trimming removed 0 bases from V and 4 bases from J, with 13 bases in between. Here the CDR3 DNA reads TGCGCCAGCAGCTTGGGCCTCGCCCGGGGCTATGGCTACACCTTC. It specifies CASSLGLARGYGYTF.

The genes are TRBV6-1 and TRBJ2-7, with D unclear. Germline CDR1 is MNHNS and CDR2 is SASEGT. The CDR3 length is 13 residues. Trimming took off 6 bases at V and 0 bases at J, with 9 bases between the two ends. The CDR3 DNA reads TGTGCCAGCAGGGACGCGAGCTCCTACGAGCAGTACTTC. Its translation is CASRDASSYEQYF.

The V call is TRBV20-1, the J call TRBJ2-5; the D is unclear. TRBJ2-1 matches the DNA end more closely, so the J call is doubtful. The CDR3 is made up of 10 amino acids. Germline V gene data show CDR1 as DFQATT and CDR2 as SNEGSKA (reference sequence). The CDR3 DNA sequence: TGCAGTGTCTTTAGCAATGAGCAGTTCTTC. Its protein is CSVFSNEQFF.